The clone carrying this TCR beta chain occurred many times. No antigen is known for it. With 5 bases removed from V and 2 bases from J, the gap between germline ends came to 14 bases. There are 15 residues in the CDR3. The germline V gene encodes CDR1 SGHTA and CDR2 FQGTGA. The sample belongs to a study of T cells in Graves' hyperthyroidism and ophthalmopathy. For Graves' hyperthyroidism to be stable, ophthalmopathy could not progress within 18 months. Cells are PBMCs isolated from approximately 9.2 ml of fresh blood. RNA transcripts yielded amplified TCR beta CDR3 regions. HTBI primers were employed in a first-round RT-PCR of the TCR CDR3. TCRdb re-analysed the multiplex PCR reads in MiXCR, keeping a single row per CDR3 protein. The table lists under 350,000 distinct CDR3 sequences, 15% to 20% of them singletons. Study results and limitations: In simple terms, a model built on 13 V-J features told ophthalmopathy apart from stable hyperthyroidism.

The sequencing sample was made of blood. This TCR was sampled from a woman aged 45-65 years with Graves' hyperthyroidism. The rearrangement joins TRBV7-3 to TRBJ2-3; D is undetermined. The chain's CDR3 is CASSPDGLNTDTQYF. CDR3 DNA: TGTGCCAGCAGCCCCGACGGTCTAAACACAGATACGCAGTATTTT.